Reported below is one TCR beta chain. Its antigen remains unknown. The data derive from a study of cytomegalovirus exposure and HLA in healthy donors. Study-wide results and limits: Per a later analysis, 18,000 or so TCR beta sequences showed association with HLA alleles at 0.05 false discovery rate.

Primers for the PCR totalled 60 Vbeta and 13 Jbeta. TCRdb keeps only in-frame clones here, not all; method: immunoSEQ multiplex PCR. The table includes 75,000 to 100,000 clones, around 77% detected once. V lost 2 bases, J lost 2 bases, and 8 bases lay in between. Germline V lookup: CDR1 GTSNPN, CDR2 SVGIG (reference sequence). The CDR3 spans 13 residues. The chain has TRBV30 and TRBJ2-3, with D unclear. The sequenced sample was PBMCs. The TCR was taken from a middle-aged man in good health and CMV-seronegative. CDR3 DNA: TGTGCCTGGAGTATCCGAGTCACAGATACGCAGTATTTT. This encodes CAWSIRVTDTQYF. Together with reference TRBV30 and TRBJ2-3, the CDR3 gives the full variable domain: SQTIHQWPATLVQPVGSPLSLECTVEGTSNPNLYWYRQAAGRGLQLLFYSVGIGQISSEVPQNLSASRPQDRQFILSSKKLLLSDSGFYLCAWSIRVTDTQYFGPGTRLTVL.